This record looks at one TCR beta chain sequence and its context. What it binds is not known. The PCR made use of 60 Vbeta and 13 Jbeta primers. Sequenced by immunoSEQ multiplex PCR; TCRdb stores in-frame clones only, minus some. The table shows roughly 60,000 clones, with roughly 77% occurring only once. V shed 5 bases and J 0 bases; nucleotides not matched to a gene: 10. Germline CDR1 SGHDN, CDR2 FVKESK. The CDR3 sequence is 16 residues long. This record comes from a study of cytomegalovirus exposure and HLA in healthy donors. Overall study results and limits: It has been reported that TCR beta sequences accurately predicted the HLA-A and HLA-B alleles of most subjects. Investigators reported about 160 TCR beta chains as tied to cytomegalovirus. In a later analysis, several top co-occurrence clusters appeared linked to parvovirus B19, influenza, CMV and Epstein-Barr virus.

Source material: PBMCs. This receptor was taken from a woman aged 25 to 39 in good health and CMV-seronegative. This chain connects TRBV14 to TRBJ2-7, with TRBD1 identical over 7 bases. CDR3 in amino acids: CASSRLQGDFSYEQYF. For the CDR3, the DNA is TGTGCCAGCAGCAGACTTCAGGGGGATTTCTCCTACGAGCAGTACTTC.